Sequencing of this T cell receptor (beta chain) was carried out in a study of T cells in Graves' hyperthyroidism and ophthalmopathy. Study-wide results and caveats: From stable hyperthyroidism, ophthalmopathy was set apart by a 13 V-J model. Ophthalmopathy was model-predicted a median roughly six months pre-onset.

The V segment lost 4 bases and the J segment 2 bases; nucleotides outside the gene matches: 7. CDR3 size: 15 residues. CDR1 and CDR2 (germline): LGHNA, YNFKEQ. Individuals with ophthalmopathy presented a Clinical Activity Score of at least 3, a NOSPECS grade of at least 4 and a duration under 3 months. Clinicians diagnosed patients from clinical symptoms, serum thyroxine and TRAb, thyroid ultrasound and orbital computed tomography. TCR beta CDR3 sequences were amplified from RNA transcripts. TCR CDR3 underwent first-round RT-PCR with the HTBI primer set. TCRdb re-called the multiplex PCR reads through MiXCR, storing one row per CDR3 protein. The sample carries 360,000 or so distinct CDR3 sequences, around 15% recorded once. This clonotype was seen at least ten times. As yet, its antigen is unknown.

The specimen was blood. The chain joins TRBV4-2 to TRBJ2-7; 8 bases agree with TRBD2. The TCR sequence derives from a woman aged 60-75 years with Graves' ophthalmopathy. Written as DNA, the CDR3 is TGTGCCAGCAGCCCCGAGGAAGCGGGGGCCTACGAGCAGTACTTC. Its protein product is CASSPEEAGAYEQYF.